A single T cell receptor beta chain is shown here with its context. Its antigen is unidentified. This sample was included in a study of cytomegalovirus exposure and HLA in healthy donors. Study-wide background: One earlier analysis, a look at about 179 million T cells, found some 110 million unique TCR beta sequences. Unique TCRs numbering about 85 million, obtained from HLA-typed donors, made up an early data release.

Overall study findings and caveats: Most likely, a cluster of highly shared sequence variants arose as a sequencing artifact.

Researchers ran the PCR with 60 Vbeta and 13 Jbeta primers. In the authors' methods: Approximately 11 million of the 75 million to 95 million unique TCR beta chains counted in a later analysis were shared. Here immunoSEQ multiplex PCR was the method, and the copy in TCRdb shows in-frame clones only, minus some. Clonal size and the V and J genes are those of that table, whereas D and trimming came from the DNA. The sample lists about 130,000 clones; about 80% were seen once. CDR1 and CDR2 from the germline V gene are SGHVS and FQNEAQ. The germline V and J ends were trimmed by 5 bases and 11 bases, with 15 bases remaining between them. The CDR3 runs 12 residues.

The chain uses TRBV7-8 and TRBJ1-1; perhaps TRBD1 as D (5 bases). This TCR derives from a girl aged 2 to 10 in good health and CMV-seronegative. Sequencing used PBMCs. CDR3 DNA: TGTGCCAGCAGCCCGCCTGGGGGGGTGGCTTTCTTT. Translating gives CASSPPGGVAFF.